One sample yielded the 9 T cell receptor beta chains listed below, sequenced in a study of post-analysis software for immune sequencing data. Study-wide results and caveats: With TRBV5-6, TRBV5-1 and TRBV20-1 included, roughly five TRBV segments were more frequent in patients than in controls.

Every TCR beta cDNA library bore unique molecular identifiers. Each CDR3 protein is one row after TCRdb ran MiXCR on the PCR reads. The table includes hundreds of thousands of distinct CDR3 sequences, approximately 60% detected once. The antigens of these receptors remain unknown. The sample consisted of blood. The receptors originated from a girl aged 2 to 9 with multiple sclerosis.

The chain is built from TRBV29-1 and TRBJ1-1; unclear D gene. V was clipped by 2 bases and J by 1 base, with 5 bases between them. Germline-derived CDR1 and CDR2 are SQVTM and ANQGSEA. This CDR3 comprises 12 residues. The CDR3 DNA reads TGCAGCGTTGAAACCGGGAACACTGAAGCTTTCTTT. Amino acid sequence: CSVETGNTEAFF.

This clonotype was seen a handful of times. The J gene is TRBJ2-1, the V gene TRBV6-2 or TRBV6-3; D perhaps matches TRBD1 (5 bases). Trimming stripped 2 bases from V and 10 bases from J, with 9 bases between. There are 12 residues in the CDR3. Germline assignment: CDR1 MNHEY and CDR2 SVGEGT. The chain's CDR3 is CASSYGATEQFF. DNA of the CDR3: TGTGCCAGCAGTTACGGGGCTACCGAGCAGTTCTTC.

CDR3 sequence: CASSLARLAGGNNEQFF. Written as DNA, the CDR3 is TGTGCCAGCAGCTTAGCGAGACTCGCGGGGGGGAACAATGAGCAGTTCTTC. The rearrangement uses TRBV7-8 and TRBJ2-1; 9 positions agree with TRBD2. Trimming at V came to 0 bases and at J to 5 bases, leaving 8 bases not matched to a gene. The CDR3 loop spans 17 amino acids. CDR1 is SGHVS and CDR2 is FQNEAQ in the germline V gene.

V is TRBV5-1 and J is TRBJ2-5; tentative D call: TRBD2 (5 bases). Germline V gene sequence: CDR1 SGHRS, CDR2 YFSETQ. The V end was cut by 4 bases, the J end by 5 bases, with 12 bases between. CDR3 length: 13 residues. This chain's CDR3 is CASSREGAETQYF. CDR3 nucleotides: TGCGCCAGCAGCAGAGAGGGCGCGGAGACCCAGTACTTC.

The J gene is TRBJ2-2, the V gene TRBV7-3; no clear D. The CDR3 runs to 14 residues. V was pared by 2 bases and J by 3 bases, with 7 bases between. The germline gives CDR1 SGHTA, CDR2 FQGTGA. The chain's CDR3 is CASSLSGHTGELFF. CDR3 bases: TGTGCCAGCAGCTTATCCGGTCACACCGGGGAGCTGTTTTTT.

The chain links TRBV5-6 to TRBJ2-1; no reliable D call. CDR1 and CDR2 from the germline V gene are SGHDT and YYEEEE. V was clipped by 0 bases and J by 9 bases, with 13 bases between them. This CDR3 has 14 residues. The CDR3 sequence: CASSLEGSSGEQFF. The CDR3 DNA reads TGTGCCAGCAGCTTGGAAGGCTCCTCGGGTGAGCAGTTCTTC.

V is TRBV20-1 and J is TRBJ2-4; TRBD2 matches at 12 bases. CDR3 length equals 18 residues. Germline CDR1 and CDR2: DFQATT and SNEGSKA (reference sequence). V trimming: 6 bases; J trimming: 2 bases; junction bases outside the gene matches: 14. CDR3 sequence: CSAKLTSGGSTSKNIQYF. The CDR3 DNA reads TGCAGTGCAAAACTGACTAGCGGGGGTTCGACGTCCAAAAACATTCAGTACTTC.

The chain joins TRBV5-1 to TRBJ2-7, with D unresolved. The germline V gene encodes CDR1 SGHRS and CDR2 YFSETQ. This CDR3 region has 14 residues. Trimming stripped 2 bases from V and 6 bases from J, with 15 bases between. Here the CDR3 reads CASSFGQFGSEQYF. For the CDR3, the DNA is TGCGCCAGCAGCTTCGGTCAATTCGGCTCCGAGCAGTACTTC. The whole variable domain, remainder taken from reference TRBV5-1 and TRBJ2-7, is KAGVTQTPRYLIKTRGQQVTLSCSPISGHRSVSWYQQTPGQGLQFLFEYFSETQRNKGNFPGRFSGRQFSNSRSEMNVSTLELGDSALYLCASSFGQFGSEQYFGPGTRLTVT.

The J gene is TRBJ2-1, the V gene TRBV25-1, with 10 nucleotides matching TRBD2. Germline CDR1 MGHDK, CDR2 SYGVNS. The V segment lost 4 bases and the J segment 8 bases; nucleotides outside the gene matches: 11. The CDR3 consists of 16 residues. The CDR3 region is CASSGIGASGSDEQFF. The CDR3 DNA reads TGTGCCAGCAGTGGGATCGGGGCTAGCGGGAGCGATGAGCAGTTCTTC.